The clone carrying this T cell receptor beta chain was detected ten times or more. Its antigen is undetermined. The data originate from a study of spatial heterogeneity in lung cancer. The V gene lost 4 bases and the J gene lost 4 bases, with 17 bases spanning the gap. Per germline, CDR1 SEHNR and CDR2 FQNEAQ (reference sequence). There are 16 residues in the CDR3. TCRdb reprocessed the 5' RACE reads via MiXCR and lists one record per CDR3 protein. The table shows some 96,000 distinct CDR3 sequences, with around 4.8% occurring only once. The time point is: sample taken at primary tumor resection. Extraction of whole RNA from tumor, nontumor lung or frozen PBMC preceded unsorted sequencing. Study-wide results and limits: Intratumoral expanded alpha and beta TCR counts were found to track tumor mutation counts.

J is TRBJ2-1 and V is TRBV7-9; no clear D gene. The clonotype originates from a male donor with early-stage non-small cell lung cancer. The sample was lung tumor tissue, taken at surgery. CDR3 residues: CASSSRRAIPYNEQFF. The DNA for the CDR3 is TGTGCCAGCAGCTCCCGTAGGGCAATCCCTTACAATGAGCAGTTCTTC.